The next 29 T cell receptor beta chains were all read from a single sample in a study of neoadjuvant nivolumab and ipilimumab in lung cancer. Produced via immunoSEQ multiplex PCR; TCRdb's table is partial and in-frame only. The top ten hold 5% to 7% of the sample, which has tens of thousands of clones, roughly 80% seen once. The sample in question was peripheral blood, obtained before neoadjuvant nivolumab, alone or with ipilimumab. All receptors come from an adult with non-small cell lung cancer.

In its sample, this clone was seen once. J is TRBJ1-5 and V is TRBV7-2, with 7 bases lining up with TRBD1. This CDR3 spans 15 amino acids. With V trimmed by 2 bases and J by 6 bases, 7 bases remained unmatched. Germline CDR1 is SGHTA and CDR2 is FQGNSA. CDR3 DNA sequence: TGTGCCAGCAGCTTACAGGGGGAATGGGGTCAGCCCCAGCATTTT. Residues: CASSLQGEWGQPQHF.

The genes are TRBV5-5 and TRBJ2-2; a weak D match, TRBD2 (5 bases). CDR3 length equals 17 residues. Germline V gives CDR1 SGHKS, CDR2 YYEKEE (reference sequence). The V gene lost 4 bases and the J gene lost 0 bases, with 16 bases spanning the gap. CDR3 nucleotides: TGTGCCAGCAGCGTATTACCGGGCGGGTCGAACACCGGGGAGCTGTTTTTT. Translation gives CASSVLPGGSNTGELFF.

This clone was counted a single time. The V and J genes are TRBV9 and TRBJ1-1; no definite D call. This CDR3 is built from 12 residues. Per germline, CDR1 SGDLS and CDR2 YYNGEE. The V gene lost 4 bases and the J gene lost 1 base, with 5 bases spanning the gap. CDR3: CASSSENTEAFF. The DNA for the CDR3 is TGTGCCAGCAGCTCCGAGAACACTGAAGCTTTCTTT.

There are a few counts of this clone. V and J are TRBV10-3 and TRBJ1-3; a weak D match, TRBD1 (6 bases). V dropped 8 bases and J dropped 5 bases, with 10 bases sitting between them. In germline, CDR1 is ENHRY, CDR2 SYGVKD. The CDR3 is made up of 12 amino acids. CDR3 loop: CAIVTGRNTIYF. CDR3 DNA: TGTGCCATCGTTACAGGGAGAAACACCATATATTTT.

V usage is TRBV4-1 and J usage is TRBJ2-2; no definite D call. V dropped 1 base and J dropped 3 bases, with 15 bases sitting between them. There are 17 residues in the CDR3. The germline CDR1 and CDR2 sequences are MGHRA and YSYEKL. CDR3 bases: TGCGCCAGCAGCCAAGTCGACATGGGGTTTTACACCGGGGAGCTGTTTTTT. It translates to CASSQVDMGFYTGELFF.

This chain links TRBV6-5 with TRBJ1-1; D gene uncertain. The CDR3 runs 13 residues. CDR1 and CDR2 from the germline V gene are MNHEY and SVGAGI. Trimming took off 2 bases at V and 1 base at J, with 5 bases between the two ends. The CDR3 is CASSYVQNTEAFF. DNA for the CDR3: TGTGCCAGCAGTTACGTGCAGAACACTGAAGCTTTCTTT.

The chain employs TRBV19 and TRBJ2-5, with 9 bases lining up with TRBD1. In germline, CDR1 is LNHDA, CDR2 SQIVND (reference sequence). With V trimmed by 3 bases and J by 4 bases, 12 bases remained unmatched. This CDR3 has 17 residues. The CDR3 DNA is TGTGCCAGTAGTATCTACCCTGGGACAGGGAGGGGAGAGACCCAGTACTTC. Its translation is CASSIYPGTGRGETQYF.

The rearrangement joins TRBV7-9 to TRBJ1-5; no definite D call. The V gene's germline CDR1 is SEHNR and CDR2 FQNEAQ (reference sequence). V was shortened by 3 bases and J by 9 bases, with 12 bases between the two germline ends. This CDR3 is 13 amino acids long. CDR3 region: CASSLGRDGPQHF. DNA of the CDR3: TGTGCCAGCAGCTTGGGGAGAGACGGGCCCCAGCATTTT.

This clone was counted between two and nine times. In DNA, the CDR3 is TGTGCCAGCAGGCCGACTAGCGGAGACACCGGGGAGCTGTTTTTT. It yields the protein CASRPTSGDTGELFF. V gene TRBV2 combines with J gene TRBJ2-2; the match to TRBD2 covers 9 bases. J was trimmed by 3 bases and V by 6 bases; bases with no gene match: 5. Germline V CDR1 and CDR2: SNHLY, FYNNEI. The CDR3 sequence is 15 residues long.

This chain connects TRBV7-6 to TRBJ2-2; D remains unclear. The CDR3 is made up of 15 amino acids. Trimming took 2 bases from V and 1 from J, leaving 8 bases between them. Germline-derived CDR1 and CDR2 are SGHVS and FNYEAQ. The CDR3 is CASSLQALNTGELFF. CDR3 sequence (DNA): TGTGCCAGCAGCTTACAGGCGCTGAACACCGGGGAGCTGTTTTTT.

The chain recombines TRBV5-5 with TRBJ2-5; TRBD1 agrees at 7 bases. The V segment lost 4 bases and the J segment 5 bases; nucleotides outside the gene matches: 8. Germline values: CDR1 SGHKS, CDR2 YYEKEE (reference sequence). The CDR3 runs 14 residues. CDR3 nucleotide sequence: TGTGCCAGCAGCCTGACAGGGCCTGGGGAGACCCAGTACTTC. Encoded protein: CASSLTGPGETQYF.

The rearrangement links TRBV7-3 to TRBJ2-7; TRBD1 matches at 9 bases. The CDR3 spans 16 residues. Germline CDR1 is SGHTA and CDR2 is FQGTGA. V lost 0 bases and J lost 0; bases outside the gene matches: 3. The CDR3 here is CASSLTGTGSSYEQYF. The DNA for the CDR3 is TGTGCCAGCAGCTTAACCGGGACAGGGAGCTCCTACGAGCAGTACTTC.

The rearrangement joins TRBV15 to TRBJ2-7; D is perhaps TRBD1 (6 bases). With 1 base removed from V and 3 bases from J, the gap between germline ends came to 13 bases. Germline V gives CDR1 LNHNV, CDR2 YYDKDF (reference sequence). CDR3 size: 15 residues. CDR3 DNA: TGTGCCACCAGCAGAGGCCAGGGGTATGACTACGAGCAGTACTTC. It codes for CATSRGQGYDYEQYF.

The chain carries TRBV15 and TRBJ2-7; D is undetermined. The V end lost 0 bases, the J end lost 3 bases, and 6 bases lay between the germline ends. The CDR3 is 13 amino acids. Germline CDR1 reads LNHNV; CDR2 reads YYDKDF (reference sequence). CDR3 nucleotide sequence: TGTGCCACCAGCAGAGATGCTCGCTACGAGCAGTACTTC. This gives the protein CATSRDARYEQYF. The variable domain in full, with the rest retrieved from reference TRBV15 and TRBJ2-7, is DAMVIQNPRYQVTQFGKPVTLSCSQTLNHNVMYWYQQKSSQAPKLLFHYYDKDFNNEADTPDNFQSRRPNTSFCFLDIRSPGLGDTAMYLCATSRDARYEQYFGPGTRLTVT.

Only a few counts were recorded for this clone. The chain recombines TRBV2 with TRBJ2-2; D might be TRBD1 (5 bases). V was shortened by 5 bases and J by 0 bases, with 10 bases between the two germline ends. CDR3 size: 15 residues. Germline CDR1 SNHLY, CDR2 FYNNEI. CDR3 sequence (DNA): TGTGCCAGCAGTTGGACACCAACGAACACCGGGGAGCTGTTTTTT. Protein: CASSWTPTNTGELFF.

The CDR3 loop reads CASSSSGNTGELFF. In nucleotides, the CDR3 is TGTGCCAGCAGCTCGAGCGGAAACACCGGGGAGCTGTTTTTT. This chain connects TRBV7-3 to TRBJ2-2, with D possibly matching TRBD2 (5 bases). Trimming took off 4 bases at V and 2 bases at J, with 8 bases between the two ends. Germline V gene sequence: CDR1 SGHTA, CDR2 FQGTGA. CDR3 length: 14 amino acids. Looking up the rest from reference TRBV7-3 and TRBJ2-2 gives the full variable domain: GAGVSQTPSNKVTEKGKYVELRCDPISGHTALYWYRQSLGQGPEFLIYFQGTGAADDSGLPNDRFFAVRPEGSVSTLKIQRTERGDSAVYLCASSSSGNTGELFFGEGSRLTVL.

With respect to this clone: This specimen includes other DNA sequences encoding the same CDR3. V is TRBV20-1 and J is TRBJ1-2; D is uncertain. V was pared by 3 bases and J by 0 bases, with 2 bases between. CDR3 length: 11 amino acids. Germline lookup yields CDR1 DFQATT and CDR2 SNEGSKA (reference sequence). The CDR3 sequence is CSASPNYGYTF. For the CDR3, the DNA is TGCAGTGCTAGTCCTAACTATGGCTACACCTTC.

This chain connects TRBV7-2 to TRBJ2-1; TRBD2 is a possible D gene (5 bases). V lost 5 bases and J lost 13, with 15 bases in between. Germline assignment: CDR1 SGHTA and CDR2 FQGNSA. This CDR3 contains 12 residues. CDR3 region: CASSPAASGQFF. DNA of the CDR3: TGTGCCAGCAGCCCGGCCGCCAGCGGCCAGTTCTTC.

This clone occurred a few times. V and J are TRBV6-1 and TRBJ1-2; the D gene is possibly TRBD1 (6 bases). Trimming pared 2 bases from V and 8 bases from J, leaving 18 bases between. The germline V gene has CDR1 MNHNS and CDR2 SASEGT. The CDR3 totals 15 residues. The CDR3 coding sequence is TGTGCCAGCAGTGAATTAGGGGGGCAGAAGGAAGGCTACACCTTC. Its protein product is CASSELGGQKEGYTF.

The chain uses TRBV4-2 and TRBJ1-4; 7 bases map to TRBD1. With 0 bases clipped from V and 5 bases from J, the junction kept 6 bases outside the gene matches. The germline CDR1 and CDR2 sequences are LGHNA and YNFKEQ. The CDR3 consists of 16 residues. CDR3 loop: CASSQDGTEGNEKLFF. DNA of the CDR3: TGTGCCAGCAGCCAAGATGGGACAGAGGGCAATGAAAAACTGTTTTTT.

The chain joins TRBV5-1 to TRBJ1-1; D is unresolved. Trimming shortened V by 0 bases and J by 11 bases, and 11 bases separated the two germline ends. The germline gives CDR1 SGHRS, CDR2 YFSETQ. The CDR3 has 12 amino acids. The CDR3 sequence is CASSLDLHGAFF. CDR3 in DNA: TGCGCCAGCAGCTTGGACCTTCACGGGGCTTTCTTT.

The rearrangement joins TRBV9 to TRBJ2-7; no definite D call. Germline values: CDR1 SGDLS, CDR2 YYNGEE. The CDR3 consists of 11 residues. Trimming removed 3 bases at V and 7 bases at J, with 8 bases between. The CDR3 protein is CASSGLTEQYF. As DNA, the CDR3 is TGTGCCAGCAGCGGGCTGACTGAGCAGTACTTC.

CDR3 in DNA: TGTGCCAGCTCACCAGAACAGGGGACATCCTACGAGCAGTACTTC. The encoded protein is CASSPEQGTSYEQYF. This chain links TRBV18 with TRBJ2-7; 7 bases map to TRBD1. Germline trimming cut 2 bases from V and 1 base from J; bases unmatched to any gene: 5. CDR1 and CDR2 from the germline V gene are KGHSH and LQKENI. The CDR3 has 15 amino acids.

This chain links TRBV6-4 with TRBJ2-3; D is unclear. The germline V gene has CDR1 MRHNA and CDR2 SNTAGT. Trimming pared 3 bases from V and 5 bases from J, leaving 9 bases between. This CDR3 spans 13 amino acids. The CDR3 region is CASSERPRDTQYF. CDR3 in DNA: TGTGCCAGCAGTGAACGGCCTCGAGATACGCAGTATTTT.

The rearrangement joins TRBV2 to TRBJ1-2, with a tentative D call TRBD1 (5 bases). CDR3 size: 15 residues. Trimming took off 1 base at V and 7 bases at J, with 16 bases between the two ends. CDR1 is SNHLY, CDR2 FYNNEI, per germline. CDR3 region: CASSEGGGFLGGYTF. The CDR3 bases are TGTGCCAGCAGTGAAGGGGGGGGATTCCTGGGTGGCTACACCTTC.

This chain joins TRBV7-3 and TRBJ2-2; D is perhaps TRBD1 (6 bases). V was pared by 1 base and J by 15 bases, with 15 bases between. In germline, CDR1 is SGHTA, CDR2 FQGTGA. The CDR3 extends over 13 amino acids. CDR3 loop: CASSLSRDTEVFF. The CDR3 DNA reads TGTGCCAGCAGCTTAAGCCGGGACACGGAAGTGTTTTTT.

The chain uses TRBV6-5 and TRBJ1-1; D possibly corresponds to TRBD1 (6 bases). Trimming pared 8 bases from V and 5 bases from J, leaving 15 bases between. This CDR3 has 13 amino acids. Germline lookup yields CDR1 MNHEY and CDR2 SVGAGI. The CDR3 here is CASHGEGVTEAFF. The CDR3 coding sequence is TGTGCCAGCCACGGGGAGGGGGTTACTGAAGCTTTCTTT.

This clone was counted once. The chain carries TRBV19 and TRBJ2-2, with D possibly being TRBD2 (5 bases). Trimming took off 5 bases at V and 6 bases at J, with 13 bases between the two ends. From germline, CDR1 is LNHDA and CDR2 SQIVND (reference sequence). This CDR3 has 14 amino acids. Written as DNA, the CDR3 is TGTGCCAGTAGTCTCCGGGGATCGGCCGGGGAGCTGTTTTTT. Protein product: CASSLRGSAGELFF.

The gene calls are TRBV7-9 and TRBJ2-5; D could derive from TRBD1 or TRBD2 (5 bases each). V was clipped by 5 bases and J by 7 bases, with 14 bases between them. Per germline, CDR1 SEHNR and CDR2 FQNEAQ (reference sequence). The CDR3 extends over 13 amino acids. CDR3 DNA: TGTGCCAGCAGCCTGGGACCCTGGGGGACCCAGTACTTC. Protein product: CASSLGPWGTQYF.